This is a list of T cell receptor beta chains from one sample in a study of blood T cell repertoires in COVID-19. Libraries were prepared by immunoSEQ multiplex PCR; TCRdb keeps only in-frame clonotypes and omits some of them. The sample contains 100,000 to 120,000 clones, approximately 70% of which appear only once. Input material: peripheral blood. Source of these receptors: a woman aged 40-49 years with acute or convalescent COVID-19. Each CDR3 is given with its conserved first and last residue. The D gene is left open where the match is weak. Clone size appears in some rows only: once, few, many, or a class for an expanded clone.

D,size,J,V,DNA,CDR3
NA,NA,TRBJ2-2,TRBV29-1,TGCAGCGTTGTACTAGCGAACACCGGGGAGCTGTTTTTT,CSVVLANTGELFF
NA,NA,TRBJ2-7,TRBV5-1,TGCGCCAGCAGCCCTGCGCCGGCCAGGGGAACCTACGAGCAGTACTTC,CASSPAPARGTYEQYF
TRBD2,NA,TRBJ2-3,TRBV6-5,TGTGCCAGCAGTTTAGGGACTAGCGGATCAGATACGCAGTATTTT,CASSLGTSGSDTQYF
TRBD2,NA,TRBJ2-6,TRBV18,TGTGCCAGCTCACCCGCGGGGGCTGGGGCCAACGTCCTGACTTTC,CASSPAGAGANVLTF
TRBD1,NA,TRBJ1-6,TRBV6-1,TGTGCCAGCAGTGAAGGGACAGGGTATTCACCCCTCCACTTT,CASSEGTGYSPLHF
NA,few,TRBJ1-6,TRBV7-3,TGTGCCAGCAGCCAGTCCGCCAATTCACCCCTCCACTTT,CASSQSANSPLHF
TRBD1,NA,TRBJ2-7,TRBV5-5,TGTGCCAGCATCAAACCGGGACAGGGCTACTACGAGCAGTACTTC,CASIKPGQGYYEQYF
NA,NA,TRBJ1-5,TRBV6-5,TGTGCCAGCAGTTACTCGTACTCGGGGAATCAGCCCCAGCATTTT,CASSYSYSGNQPQHF
TRBD1,NA,TRBJ2-7,TRBV3-1/TRBV3-2,TGTGCCAGCAGCGATGACAGGGTGGACTACGAGCAGTACTTC,CASSDDRVDYEQYF
TRBD2,NA,TRBJ2-3,TRBV7-2,TGTGCCAGCAGCTTAGCAGGACTAGCTAATGGAGATACGCAGTATTTT,CASSLAGLANGDTQYF
TRBD1,NA,TRBJ1-1,TRBV9,TGTGCCAGCAGCGTAGCGGCAGGGGGAATTGAAGCTTTCTTT,CASSVAAGGIEAFF
TRBD1,NA,TRBJ1-3,TRBV5-1,TGCGCCAGCAGCCTGGACAGGGCCGGAAACACCATATATTTT,CASSLDRAGNTIYF
TRBD1,NA,TRBJ1-4,TRBV28,TGTGCCAGCAGGCCACCCGCCCGGGACAGTAATGAAAAACTGTTTTTT,CASRPPARDSNEKLFF
NA,NA,TRBJ2-5,TRBV2,TGTGCCAGCAGCCCCTCTGTCGGGAACCAAGAGACCCAGTACTTC,CASSPSVGNQETQYF
TRBD2,NA,TRBJ2-5,TRBV6-5,TGTGCCAGCAGGGCCCTAGCGGGGGAAGGGGCCCAGTACTTC,CASRALAGEGAQYF
TRBD2,NA,TRBJ2-1,TRBV6-4,TGTGCCAGCAGTGAGGGACTAGCGGGGTCTGATGAGCAGTTCTTC,CASSEGLAGSDEQFF
NA,once,TRBJ1-2,TRBV18,TGTGCCAGCCAACAGTCACAGGGACCCAGTAACTATGGCTACACCTTC,CASQQSQGPSNYGYTF
NA,NA,TRBJ2-3,TRBV7-9,TGTGCCAGCAGCTTACAGGGCCTGGCAGATACGCAGTATTTT,CASSLQGLADTQYF
NA,NA,TRBJ2-7,TRBV27,TGTGCCAGCGGGAGGATGGGACAGACGCCCTACGAGCAGTACTTC,CASGRMGQTPYEQYF
TRBD1,NA,TRBJ1-2,TRBV28,TGTGCCAGCAGTACCCCCCGACCAACGGACAGGGGCTGGGGTGGCTACACCTTC,CASSTPRPTDRGWGGYTF
TRBD1,NA,TRBJ2-7,TRBV5-1,TGCGCCAGCAGCTACAGGGGTGAGGTCTACGAGCAGTACTTC,CASSYRGEVYEQYF
NA,once,TRBJ1-6,TRBV6-5,TGTGCCAGCACCGCAGGGTTTATTTCACCCCTCCACTTT,CASTAGFISPLHF
TRBD1,NA,TRBJ1-2,TRBV18,TGTGCCAGCGCGGGACAGGAAGGATATGGCTACACCTTC,CASAGQEGYGYTF
TRBD2,NA,TRBJ2-3,TRBV6-6,TGTGCCAGCAGTTCGGGACTAGCGGGCACAGATACGCAGTATTTT,CASSSGLAGTDTQYF
NA,few,TRBJ1-3,TRBV19,TGTGCCAGTAGGACCCGCAGGGGACACACCATATATTTT,CASRTRRGHTIYF
TRBD1,once,TRBJ2-7,TRBV27,TGTGCCAGCTTAGACGGGACCCTAGGACAGGCTTACGAGCAGTACTTC,CASLDGTLGQAYEQYF
NA,many,TRBJ2-7,TRBV18,TGTGCCAGCTCACCAAAACGGGACTTCGGGGCCTACGAGCAGTACTTC,CASSPKRDFGAYEQYF
NA,NA,TRBJ2-3,TRBV9,TGTGCCAGCAGCGCGGCAGGGGGGGATACGCAGTATTTT,CASSAAGGDTQYF
TRBD1,NA,TRBJ2-5,TRBV19,TGTGCCAGTAAGACACAGGGGGCGCATGAAGAGACCCAGTACTTC,CASKTQGAHEETQYF
TRBD1,NA,TRBJ1-2,TRBV29-1,TGCAGCGTTGGGAAGTCGACAGGGCTCGCTACCTCTAACTATGGCTACACCTTC,CSVGKSTGLATSNYGYTF
TRBD1,NA,TRBJ2-7,TRBV7-2,TGTGCCAGCAGCTCCCGGATGCAGGGGGCAAACGAGCAGTACTTC,CASSSRMQGANEQYF
TRBD2,NA,TRBJ2-1,TRBV9,TGTGCCAGCAGCGCTAGCGGAAGCTCCTACAATGAGCAGTTCTTC,CASSASGSSYNEQFF
NA,NA,TRBJ1-2,TRBV28,TGTGCCAGCAGTTTAGCGGGACGCGATGGCTACACCTTC,CASSLAGRDGYTF
TRBD2,NA,TRBJ2-5,TRBV9,TGTGCCAGCAGTGTTTGGGGGGGGTCGTCAGGAGAGACCCAGTACTTC,CASSVWGGSSGETQYF
TRBD1,NA,TRBJ2-5,TRBV11-1,TGTGCCAGCAGCGACGACAGGGGGCATAAGACCCAGTACTTC,CASSDDRGHKTQYF
TRBD1,NA,TRBJ1-6,TRBV28,TGTGCCAGCAGTTCCGGGACAGGAGCTAAGACCTATAATTCACCCCTCCACTTT,CASSSGTGAKTYNSPLHF
TRBD1,once,TRBJ1-1,TRBV5-1,TGCGCCAGCAGCACAGGGACAGGGGAGAACACTGAAGCTTTCTTT,CASSTGTGENTEAFF
NA,NA,TRBJ2-2,TRBV18,TGTGCCAGCTCACCAGGCCAGGGGTGGAACGGGGAGCTGTTTTTT,CASSPGQGWNGELFF
NA,NA,TRBJ2-3,TRBV30,TGTGCCTGGAGTGTGGGGGGGGCCGCAGATACGCAGTATTTT,CAWSVGGAADTQYF
NA,NA,TRBJ1-4,TRBV5-6,TGTGCCAGCAGCTTCCGCGGGGAGGGTAATGAAAAACTGTTTTTT,CASSFRGEGNEKLFF
NA,NA,TRBJ2-3,TRBV5-1,TGCGCCACCGCCCCGAGAGACACAGATACGCAGTATTTT,CATAPRDTDTQYF
NA,NA,TRBJ1-4,TRBV18,TGTGCCAGCTCACCACCGGCCAGGGGAAAGAATGAAAAACTGTTTTTT,CASSPPARGKNEKLFF
NA,NA,TRBJ2-1,TRBV10-2,TGCGCCATCAATGTGGGGGCCCATGAGCAGTTCTTC,CAINVGAHEQFF
NA,NA,TRBJ1-2,TRBV28,TGTGCCAGCAGTCAGACAGGCTACAGCTATGGCTACACCTTC,CASSQTGYSYGYTF
NA,NA,TRBJ2-7,TRBV18,TGTGCCAGCTCCCTTGGCGAGGGTATTTGGTCCGAGCAGTACTTC,CASSLGEGIWSEQYF
NA,NA,TRBJ1-1,TRBV7-9,TGTGCCAGCAGCGCCCTGACAGGTTCGAACACTGAAGCTTTCTTT,CASSALTGSNTEAFF
NA,NA,TRBJ1-1,TRBV5-1,TGCGCCAGCAGCCCTGGGTCCTTAGGAGGGAACACTGAAGCTTTCTTT,CASSPGSLGGNTEAFF
NA,NA,TRBJ2-3,TRBV11-3,TGTGCCAGCAGCGCGGGGCTTACTAGCACAGATACGCAGTATTTT,CASSAGLTSTDTQYF